A single T cell receptor beta chain is shown here with its context. These data come from a study of shared T cell receptors in the human thymus. TCRdb keeps only in-frame clones here, not all; method: immunoSEQ multiplex PCR. The data hold about 660,000 clones, with over 75% observed a single time. Germline V gives CDR1 MNHEY, CDR2 SMNVEV (reference sequence). The ends were cut back, 0 bases at V and 0 bases at J, with 19 bases in the middle. The CDR3 contains 19 residues. These records were also assigned to another study, of human thymus T cells. That work contributes: Resected material from corrective heart surgery provided the thymus tissue analysed. Thymic as well as blood repertoires seemed to favor certain V and J genes unevenly. Related research reported highly overlapping thymic repertoires among unrelated individuals.

The TCR originated in a boy under two years old with a congenital heart defect. Sequenced input: thymocytes. The rearrangement joins TRBV27 to TRBJ2-3; D might be TRBD1 (5 bases). The CDR3, as DNA: TGTGCCAGCAGTTTATCGTACATCAAGGGCAGGGTGAGCACAGATACGCAGTATTTT. Translating gives CASSLSYIKGRVSTDTQYF.